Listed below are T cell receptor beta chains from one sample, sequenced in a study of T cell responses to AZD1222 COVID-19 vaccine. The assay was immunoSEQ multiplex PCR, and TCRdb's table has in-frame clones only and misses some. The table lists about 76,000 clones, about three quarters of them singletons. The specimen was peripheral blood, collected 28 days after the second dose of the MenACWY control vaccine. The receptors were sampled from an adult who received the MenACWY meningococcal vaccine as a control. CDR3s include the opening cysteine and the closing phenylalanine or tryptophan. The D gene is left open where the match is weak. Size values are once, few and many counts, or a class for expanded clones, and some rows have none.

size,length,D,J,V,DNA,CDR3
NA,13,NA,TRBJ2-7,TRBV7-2,TGTGCCAGCAGCTTGGGACTTCAATACGAGCAGTACTTC,CASSLGLQYEQYF
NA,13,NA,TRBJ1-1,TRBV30,TGTGCCTCCTCCCGGGGGGAGGACACTGAAGCTTTCTTT,CASSRGEDTEAFF
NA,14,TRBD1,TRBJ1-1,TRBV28,TGTGCCAGCAGTTTGGGACAGGGAGACACTGAAGCTTTCTTT,CASSLGQGDTEAFF
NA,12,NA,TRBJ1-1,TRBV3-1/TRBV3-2,TGTGCCAGCAGCCAAGTTTCCTCTGAAGCTTTCTTT,CASSQVSSEAFF
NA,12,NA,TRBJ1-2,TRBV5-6,TGTGCCAGCAGCTTGAGCAGTACCGGCTACACCTTC,CASSLSSTGYTF
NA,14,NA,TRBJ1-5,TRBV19,TGTGCCAGTAGTAACGGGGTATTCGATCAGCCCCAGCATTTT,CASSNGVFDQPQHF
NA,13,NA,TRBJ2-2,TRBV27,TGTGCCAGCAGGCGTTTGGGGACCGGGGAGCTGTTTTTT,CASRRLGTGELFF
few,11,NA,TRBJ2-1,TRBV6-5,TGTGCCAGCAGCTTGTACAATGAGCAGTTCTTC,CASSLYNEQFF
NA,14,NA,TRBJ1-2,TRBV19,TGTGCCAGTTTAGAGACTCACGGAAGGAGGGGCTACACCTTC,CASLETHGRRGYTF
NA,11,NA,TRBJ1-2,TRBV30,TGTGCCTGGAGTGTACGAGCCATCGAATTCTTC,CAWSVRAIEFF
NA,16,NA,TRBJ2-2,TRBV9,TGTGCCAGCAGTCCAACCCTAGCGACGAACACCGGGGAGCTGTTTTTT,CASSPTLATNTGELFF
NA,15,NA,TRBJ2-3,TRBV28,TGTGCCAGCAGTTCAGATTCCAGGGTCACAGATACGCAGTATTTT,CASSSDSRVTDTQYF
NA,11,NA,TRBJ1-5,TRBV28,TGTGCCAGCAGAAGAGGAGGGACCCAGCATTTT,CASRRGGTQHF
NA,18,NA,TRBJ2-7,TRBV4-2,TGTGCCAGCAGCCGTCAGGAATCCGGAATCGGCCTATCCTACGAGCAGTACTTC,CASSRQESGIGLSYEQYF
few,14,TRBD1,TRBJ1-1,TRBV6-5,TGTGCCAGCAGTCAGACAGGGCCTGGAACTGAAGCTTTCTTT,CASSQTGPGTEAFF
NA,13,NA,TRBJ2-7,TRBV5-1,TGCGCCAGCAGCCGGACACCACTAGCCGAGCAGTACTTC,CASSRTPLAEQYF
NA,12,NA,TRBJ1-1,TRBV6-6,TGTGCCAGCACTTATGGGGGGCTGGTAGCTTTCTTT,CASTYGGLVAFF
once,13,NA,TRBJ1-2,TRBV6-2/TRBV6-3,TGTGCCAGCAGCTCGGGCCAGGCAACTGGCTACACCTTC,CASSSGQATGYTF
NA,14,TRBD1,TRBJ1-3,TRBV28,TGTGCCAGCACCCAGGGGGCAGGGGGAAACACCATATATTTT,CASTQGAGGNTIYF
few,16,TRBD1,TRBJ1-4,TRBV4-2,TGTGCCAGCAGCCAAGAAGGGACAGGGGGCGGGGAAAAACTGTTTTTT,CASSQEGTGGGEKLFF
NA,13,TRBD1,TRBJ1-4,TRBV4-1,TGCGCCAGCAGCCGGACAGGGGGTGAAAAACTGTTTTTT,CASSRTGGEKLFF
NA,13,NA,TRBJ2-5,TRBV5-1,TGCGCCAGCAGCCGATCGGGGGAGGAGACCCAGTACTTC,CASSRSGEETQYF
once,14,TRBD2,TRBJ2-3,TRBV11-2,TGTGCCAGCAGCGCCAGACTAGCGGAATCCTTACAGTATTTT,CASSARLAESLQYF
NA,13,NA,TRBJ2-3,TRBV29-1,TGCAGCGCATTACAGGGTGGGAGAGATACGCAGTATTTT,CSALQGGRDTQYF
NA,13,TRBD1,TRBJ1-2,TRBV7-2,TGTGCCAGCACCGATACAGGGGGCGGTGGCTACACCTTC,CASTDTGGGGYTF
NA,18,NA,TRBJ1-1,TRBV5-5,TGTGCCAGCAGCTCGCGTCCTGATGGGGCCCGGATGAACACTGAAGCTTTCTTT,CASSSRPDGARMNTEAFF
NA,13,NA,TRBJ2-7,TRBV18,TGTGCCAGCTCACCGGGCAGGGACTACGAGCAGTACTTC,CASSPGRDYEQYF
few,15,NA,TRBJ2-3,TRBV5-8,TGTGCCAGCAGCCGGAGGGTAGGGTACGCAGATACGCAGTATTTT,CASSRRVGYADTQYF
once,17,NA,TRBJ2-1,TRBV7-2,TGTGCCAGCAGCGGAGGGGGGGCGGGCAGCTCCTACAATGAGCAGTTCTTC,CASSGGGAGSSYNEQFF
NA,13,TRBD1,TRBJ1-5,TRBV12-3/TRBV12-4,TGTGCCAGCAGTTTAGGGACAGGGGGGCCCCAGCATTTT,CASSLGTGGPQHF
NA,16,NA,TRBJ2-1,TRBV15,TGTGCCACCAGCAGAGAAAAGGCGGTCTTCTACAATGAGCAGTTCTTC,CATSREKAVFYNEQFF
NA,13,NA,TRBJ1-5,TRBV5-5,TGTGCCAGCAGCTCAGACCTCAATCAGCCCCAGCATTTT,CASSSDLNQPQHF
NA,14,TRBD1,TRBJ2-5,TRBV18,TGTGCCAGCTCACCACCGTACAGGGGGGAGACCCAGTACTTC,CASSPPYRGETQYF
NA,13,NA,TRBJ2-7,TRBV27,TGTGCCAGCAGTTTAGGGCAATCCTACGAGCAGTACTTC,CASSLGQSYEQYF
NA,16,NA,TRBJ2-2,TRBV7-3,TGTGCCAGCAGCTTAATGCCAGGGGTTAACACCGGGGAGCTGTTTTTT,CASSLMPGVNTGELFF
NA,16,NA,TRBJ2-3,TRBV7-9,TGTGCCAGCAGCTCTGGGACCTTCGAGGCCTTAGATACGCAGTATTTT,CASSSGTFEALDTQYF